This entry lists 6 T cell receptor beta chains sequenced from one sample in a study of T cell repertoires in cytomegalovirus infection. TCRdb itself ran the reads through MiXCR, one entry per CDR3 protein. Counted here are under 300,000 distinct CDR3 sequences, 20% to 25% occurring once; the ten biggest clones make up roughly a fifth. What these receptors recognize is not known. The sequencing used cultured PBMCs, collected from culture after CMV antigen stimulation. The receptor set was obtained from a human donor in good health (CMV status not recorded). Some clones in this sample may be carry-over from other donors' samples.

V and J are TRBV5-4 and TRBJ2-4; perhaps TRBD2 as D (5 bases). The CDR3 consists of 15 residues. Trimming cost V 3 bases and J 0 bases, with 10 bases left between them. Germline values: CDR1 SGHNT, CDR2 YYREEE (reference sequence). The CDR3 loop is CASSSPRGAKNIQYF. The CDR3 nucleotides read TGTGCCAGCAGCTCCCCTCGGGGAGCCAAAAACATTCAGTACTTC.

This clonotype occurred a few times. The chain has TRBV28 and TRBJ1-2, with TRBD1 identical over 8 bases. CDR3 length: 15 amino acids. Germline values: CDR1 MDHEN, CDR2 SYDVKM. The ends lost 5 bases at V and 4 bases at J; junction bases unmatched: 9. The CDR3 DNA reads TGTGCCAGCAGTCCCCAGACAGGGGCTTTCTATGGCTACACCTTC. It codes for CASSPQTGAFYGYTF.

The V gene is TRBV6-2 or TRBV6-3, the J gene TRBJ2-1; TRBD2 aligns across 16 bases. This CDR3 has 16 amino acids. V shed 6 bases, J shed 9 bases, and the junction held 8 bases outside the gene matches. Germline V CDR1 and CDR2: MNHEY, SVGEGT. CDR3 sequence (DNA): TGTGCCAGCAGCTCGGGACTAGCGGGAGGGCAGGGTGAGCAGTTCTTC. Translation: CASSSGLAGGQGEQFF.

This clonotype was detected ten times or more. A junction boundary mismatches the germline segment, possibly from a read error. This chain joins TRBV20-1 and TRBJ1-1; 9 bases are shared with TRBD1. This CDR3 contains 15 residues. Germline V CDR1 and CDR2: DFQATT, SNEGSKA (reference sequence). The CDR3 sequence is CSARDISGTGILGDF. CDR3 nucleotide sequence: TGCAGTGCTAGAGATATTAGCGGGACAGGGATACTAGGGGATTTT.

This clonotype was found many times. V is TRBV28 and J is TRBJ1-5; perhaps TRBD1 as D (6 bases). The ends were cut back, 6 bases at V and 0 bases at J, with 9 bases in the middle. CDR1 is MDHEN, CDR2 SYDVKM, per germline. The CDR3 is 14 amino acids. DNA for the CDR3: TGTGCCAGCAGGTGGGGGGCTAGCAATCAGCCCCAGCATTTT. Its translation is CASRWGASNQPQHF.

Only a few counts were recorded for this clonotype. This sequence joins TRBV7-3 and TRBJ2-2; possible D gene TRBD1, 6 bases. This CDR3 is 16 amino acids long. Germline CDR1 is SGHTA and CDR2 is FQGTGA. Trimming took 4 bases from V and 1 from J, leaving 13 bases between them. CDR3 DNA: TGTGCCAGCAGCTCAACAGGGATGGGGAACACCGGGGAGCTGTTTTTT. This encodes CASSSTGMGNTGELFF.